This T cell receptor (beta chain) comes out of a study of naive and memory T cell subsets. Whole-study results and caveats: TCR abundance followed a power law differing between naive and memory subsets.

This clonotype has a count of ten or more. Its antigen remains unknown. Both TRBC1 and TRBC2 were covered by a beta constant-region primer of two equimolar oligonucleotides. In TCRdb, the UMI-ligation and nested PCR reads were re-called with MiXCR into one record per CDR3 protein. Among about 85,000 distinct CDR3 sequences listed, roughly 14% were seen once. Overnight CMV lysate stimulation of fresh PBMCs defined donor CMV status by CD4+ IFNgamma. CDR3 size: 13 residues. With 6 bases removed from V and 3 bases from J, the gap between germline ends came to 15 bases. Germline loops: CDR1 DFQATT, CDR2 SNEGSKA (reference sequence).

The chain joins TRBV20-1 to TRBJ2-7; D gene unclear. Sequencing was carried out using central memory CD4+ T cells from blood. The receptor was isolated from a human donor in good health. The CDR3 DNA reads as TGCAGTGCCAAATACCCCGAACTCTACGAGCAGTACTTC. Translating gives CSAKYPELYEQYF.